The 10 T cell receptor beta chains below all came from one sample that was sequenced in a study of molecular identifiers for immune sequencing clone quantification. TCRdb reprocessed the PCR reads via MiXCR and lists one record per CDR3 protein. The repertoire holds hundreds of thousands of distinct CDR3 sequences, with less than 30% as singletons. The sequenced sample was naive CD8+ T cells from blood, with Jurkat cell RNA spiked in. The subset denotes: FACS-sorted CD8+CD4-CCR7+CD45RA+ naive T cells. These receptors all stem from a human donor in good health. Some libraries in this study had Jurkat cell RNA spiked in.

In its sample, this clonotype was seen a few times. V and J are TRBV6-5 and TRBJ1-5; a weak D match, TRBD1 (6 bases). The germline V and J ends were trimmed by 5 bases and 7 bases, with 12 bases remaining between them. This CDR3 contains 13 residues. Germline V gives CDR1 MNHEY, CDR2 SVGAGI. CDR3 nucleotides: TGTGCCAGCAGTAGGGGGTGGCAACAGCCCCAGCATTTT. This translates into CASSRGWQQPQHF.

This chain uses TRBV27 with TRBJ2-7, with 10 bases fitting TRBD2. Germline CDR1 MNHEY, CDR2 SMNVEV (reference sequence). The CDR3 contains 15 residues. J gave up 4 bases and V 6 bases, and 9 bases lay outside the gene matches. For the CDR3, the DNA is TGTGCCAGCAGACCTAGCGGGAGTCTGTGGTACGAGCAGTACTTC. As protein: CASRPSGSLWYEQYF.

This clonotype was seen ten or more times. The chain uses TRBV2 and TRBJ2-3; 9 bases agree with TRBD2. Trimming took 4 bases from V and 1 from J; bases not matched to a gene: 6. The CDR3 contains 16 residues. The V gene's germline CDR1 is SNHLY and CDR2 FYNNEI. The CDR3 DNA is TGTGCCAGCAGTGGATCAGCGGGAGGTGGCACAGATACGCAGTATTTT. As protein: CASSGSAGGGTDTQYF.

Ten or more counts support this clonotype. The rearrangement joins TRBV9 to TRBJ2-4; tentatively, D is TRBD1 (5 bases). The CDR3 consists of 15 residues. The V end lost 4 bases, the J end lost 0 bases, and 11 bases lay between the germline ends. CDR1 and CDR2 (germline): SGDLS, YYNGEE. CDR3 coding DNA: TGTGCCAGCAGCACAGGAGTACTAGCCAAAAACATTCAGTACTTC. This encodes CASSTGVLAKNIQYF.

This clonotype has a handful of counts. The CDR3 nucleotides read TGTGCCAGCAGCTGGGGCCCCTTGGAGACCCAGTACTTC. Amino acid sequence: CASSWGPLETQYF. V usage is TRBV7-9 and J usage is TRBJ2-5; a weak D match, TRBD1 (5 bases). Germline V lookup: CDR1 SEHNR, CDR2 FQNEAQ (reference sequence). The length of the CDR3 is 13 residues. Trimming pared 4 bases from V and 5 bases from J, leaving 11 bases between.

V is TRBV27 and J is TRBJ2-3, with D possibly being TRBD2 (6 bases). The V and J ends lost 3 bases and 5 bases respectively, with 12 bases between them. Germline loops: CDR1 MNHEY, CDR2 SMNVEV (reference sequence). This CDR3 contains 14 residues. This CDR3 reads CASSLRRAGDTQYF. CDR3 sequence (DNA): TGTGCCAGCAGTTTGAGGAGGGCGGGAGATACGCAGTATTTT.

Details on this clonotype: This sequence may be a read error, since a much larger clone differs from it by one base. This chain joins TRBV29-1 and TRBJ2-6; a possible D gene is TRBD2 (7 bases). Germline V gene sequence: CDR1 SQVTM, CDR2 ANQGSEA. The CDR3 consists of 16 residues. The CDR3, as DNA: TGCACCGTTGAAGATGGGGGGGGGCTTGGGGCCAACGTCCTGACTTTC. It translates to CTVEDGGGLGANVLTF.

With regard to this clonotype: One junction end does not reproduce the germline sequence, and a read error may be involved. The chain combines TRBV5-4 with TRBJ2-7; TRBD2 agrees at 9 bases. CDR3 length: 14 amino acids. Per the germline V gene, CDR1 is SGHNT and CDR2 is YYREEE (reference sequence). The CDR3 region is CASSVGSGSYKQYF. In nucleotides, the CDR3 is TGTGCCAGCAGCGTTGGTAGCGGGAGCTACAAGCAGTACTTC.

This clonotype came up a few times. CDR3 nucleotide sequence: TGTGCCAGTAGTACAGGACAGACTAACTATGGCTACACCTTC. It is translated as CASSTGQTNYGYTF. The chain links TRBV19 to TRBJ1-2; D is perhaps TRBD1 (6 bases). Germline lookup yields CDR1 LNHDA and CDR2 SQIVND (reference sequence). V lost 4 bases and J 0 bases, leaving 9 bases between the germline ends. The CDR3 is 14 residues long.

The table lists this clonotype with a few counts. The rearrangement links TRBV5-1 to TRBJ2-7; 8 bases align to TRBD2. The CDR3 is made up of 16 amino acids. Germline CDR1 is SGHRS and CDR2 is YFSETQ. The J segment lost 2 bases and the V segment lost 0 bases, leaving 7 bases of the junction unmatched. The CDR3 bases are TGCGCCAGCAGCTTGGGGACTAGCTCGGCTGCCTACGAGCAGTACTTC. Amino acid sequence: CASSLGTSSAAYEQYF.